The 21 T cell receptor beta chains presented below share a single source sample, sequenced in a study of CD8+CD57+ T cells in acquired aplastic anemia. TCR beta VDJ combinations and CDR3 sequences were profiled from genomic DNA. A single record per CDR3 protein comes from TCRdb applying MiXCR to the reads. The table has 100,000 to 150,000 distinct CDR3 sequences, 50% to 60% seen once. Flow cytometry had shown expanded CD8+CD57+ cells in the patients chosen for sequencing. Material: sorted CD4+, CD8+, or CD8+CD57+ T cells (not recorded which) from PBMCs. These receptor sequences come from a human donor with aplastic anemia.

The DNA for the CDR3 is TGCAGTGGTCAGCGGAACAATGAGCAGTTCTTC. Translating gives CSGQRNNEQFF. The V gene is TRBV20-1, the J gene TRBJ2-1; maybe TRBD2 (5 bases). Trimming removed 7 bases from V and 5 bases from J, with 9 bases in between. Germline CDR1 and CDR2: DFQATT and SNEGSKA (reference sequence). The CDR3 consists of 11 residues.

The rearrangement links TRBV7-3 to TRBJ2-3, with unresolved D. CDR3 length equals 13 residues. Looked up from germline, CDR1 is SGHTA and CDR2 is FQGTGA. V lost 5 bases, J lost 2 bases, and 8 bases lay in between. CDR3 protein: CASSRGVTDTQYF. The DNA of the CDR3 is TGTGCCAGCAGCCGTGGGGTCACAGATACGCAGTATTTT.

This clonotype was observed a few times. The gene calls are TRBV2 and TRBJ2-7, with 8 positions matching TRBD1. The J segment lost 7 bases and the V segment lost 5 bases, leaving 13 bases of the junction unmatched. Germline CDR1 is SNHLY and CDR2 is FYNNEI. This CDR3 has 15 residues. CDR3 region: CASSRLGQGLREQYF. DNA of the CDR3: TGTGCCAGCAGTCGCCTCGGACAGGGCCTAAGAGAGCAGTACTTC. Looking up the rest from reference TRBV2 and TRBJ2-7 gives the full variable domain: EPEVTQTPSHQVTQMGQEVILRCVPISNHLYFYWYRQILGQKVEFLVSFYNNEISEKSEIFDDQFSVERPDGSNFTLKIRSTKLEDSAMYFCASSRLGQGLREQYFGPGTRLTVT.

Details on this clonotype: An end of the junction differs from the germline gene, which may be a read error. The CDR3, as DNA: TGTGCCAGCAGTCCGGACAGGGTAGGAGGAAACACCATATATTTT. As protein: CASSPDRVGGNTIYF. The gene calls are TRBV10-3 and TRBJ1-3, with 8 bases aligning to TRBD1. The CDR3 is made up of 15 amino acids. The germline V gene has CDR1 ENHRY and CDR2 SYGVKD.

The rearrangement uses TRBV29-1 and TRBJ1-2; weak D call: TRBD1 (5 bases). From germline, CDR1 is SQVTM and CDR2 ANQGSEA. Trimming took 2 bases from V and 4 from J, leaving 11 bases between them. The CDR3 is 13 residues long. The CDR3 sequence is CSVEPGISYGYTF. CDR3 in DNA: TGCAGCGTTGAACCAGGGATTTCCTATGGCTACACCTTC. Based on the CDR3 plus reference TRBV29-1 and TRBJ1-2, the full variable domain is SAVISQKPSRDICQRGTSLTIQCQVDSQVTMMFWYRQQPGQSLTLIATANQGSEATYESGFVIDKFPISRPNLTFSTLTVSNMSPEDSSIYLCSVEPGISYGYTFGSGTRLTVV.

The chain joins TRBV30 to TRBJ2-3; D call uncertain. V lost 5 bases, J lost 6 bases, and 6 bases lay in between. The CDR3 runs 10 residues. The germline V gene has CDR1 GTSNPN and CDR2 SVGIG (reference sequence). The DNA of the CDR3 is TGTGCCTGGGGCGGTGATACGCAGTATTTT. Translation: CAWGGDTQYF.

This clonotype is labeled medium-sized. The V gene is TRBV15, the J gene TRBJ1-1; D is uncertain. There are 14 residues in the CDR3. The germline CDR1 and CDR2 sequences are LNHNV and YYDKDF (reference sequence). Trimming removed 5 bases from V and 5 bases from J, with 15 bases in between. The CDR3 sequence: CATSGTGGNTEAFF. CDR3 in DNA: TGTGCCACCAGCGGCACGGGAGGGAATACTGAAGCTTTCTTT. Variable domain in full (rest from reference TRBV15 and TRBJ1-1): DAMVIQNPRYQVTQFGKPVTLSCSQTLNHNVMYWYQQKSSQAPKLLFHYYDKDFNNEADTPDNFQSRRPNTSFCFLDIRSPGLGDTAMYLCATSGTGGNTEAFFGQGTRLTVV.

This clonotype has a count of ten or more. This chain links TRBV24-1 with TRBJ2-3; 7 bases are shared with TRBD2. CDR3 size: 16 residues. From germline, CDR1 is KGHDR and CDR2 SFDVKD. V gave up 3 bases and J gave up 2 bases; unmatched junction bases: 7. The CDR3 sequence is CATSDGRERNTDTQYF. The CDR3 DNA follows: TGTGCCACCAGTGATGGGCGGGAGCGAAACACAGATACGCAGTATTTT.

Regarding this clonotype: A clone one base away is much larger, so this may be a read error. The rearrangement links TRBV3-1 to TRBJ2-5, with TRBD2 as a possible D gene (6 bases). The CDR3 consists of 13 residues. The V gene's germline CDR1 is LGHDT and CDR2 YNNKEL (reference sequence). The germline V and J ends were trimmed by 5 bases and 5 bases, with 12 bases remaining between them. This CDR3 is CASSKRGWETQYF. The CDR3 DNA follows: TGTGCCAGCAGCAAACGGGGGTGGGAGACCCAGTACTTC.

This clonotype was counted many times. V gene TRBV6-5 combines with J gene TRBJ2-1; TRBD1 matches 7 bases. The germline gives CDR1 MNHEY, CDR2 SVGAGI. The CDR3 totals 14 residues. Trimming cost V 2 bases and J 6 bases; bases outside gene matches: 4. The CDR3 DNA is TGTGCCAGCAGTTACGGACAGGTCCTCAATGAGCAGTTCTTC. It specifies CASSYGQVLNEQFF.

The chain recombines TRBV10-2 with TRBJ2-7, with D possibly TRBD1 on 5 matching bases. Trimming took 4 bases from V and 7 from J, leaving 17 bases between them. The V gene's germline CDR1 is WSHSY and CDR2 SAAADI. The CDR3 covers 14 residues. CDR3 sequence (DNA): TGCGCCAGCAGTGTTAGTACAGGATCTACGGAGCAGTACTTC. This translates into CASSVSTGSTEQYF.

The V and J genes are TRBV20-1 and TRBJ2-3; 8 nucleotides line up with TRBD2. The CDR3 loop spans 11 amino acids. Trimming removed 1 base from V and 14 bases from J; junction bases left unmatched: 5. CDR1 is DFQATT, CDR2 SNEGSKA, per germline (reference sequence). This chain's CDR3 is CSARVRTSLYF. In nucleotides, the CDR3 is TGCAGTGCTAGAGTGAGGACTAGCTTGTATTTT.

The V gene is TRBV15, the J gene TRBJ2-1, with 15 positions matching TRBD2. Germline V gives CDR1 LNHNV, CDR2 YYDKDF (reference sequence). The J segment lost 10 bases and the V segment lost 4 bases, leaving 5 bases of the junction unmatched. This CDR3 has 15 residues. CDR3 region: CATSIIGLAGGEQFF. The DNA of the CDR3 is TGTGCCACCAGCATCATCGGACTAGCGGGAGGGGAGCAGTTCTTC.

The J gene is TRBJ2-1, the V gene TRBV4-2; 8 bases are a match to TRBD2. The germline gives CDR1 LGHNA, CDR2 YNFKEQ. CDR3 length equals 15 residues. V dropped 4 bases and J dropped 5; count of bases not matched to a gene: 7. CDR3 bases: TGTGCCAGCAGCCTAATCACGACTAGCGACAATGAGCAGTTCTTC. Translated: CASSLITTSDNEQFF.

The CDR3 spells CSVHPGQGYNEQFF. The CDR3 region has the DNA TGCAGTGTTCACCCGGGACAGGGATACAATGAGCAGTTCTTC. The V gene is TRBV20-1, the J gene TRBJ2-1; 9 bases match TRBD1. The germline V gene has CDR1 DFQATT and CDR2 SNEGSKA (reference sequence). There are 14 residues in the CDR3. Unmatched junction bases numbered 8, after V lost 7 bases and J lost 4 bases.

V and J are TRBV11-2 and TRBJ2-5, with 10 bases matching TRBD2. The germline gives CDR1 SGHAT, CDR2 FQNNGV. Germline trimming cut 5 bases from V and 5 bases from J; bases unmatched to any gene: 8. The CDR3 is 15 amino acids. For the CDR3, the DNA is TGTGCCAGCAGCCAAGCGGGAGGGCGACTTGAGACCCAGTACTTC. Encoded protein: CASSQAGGRLETQYF.

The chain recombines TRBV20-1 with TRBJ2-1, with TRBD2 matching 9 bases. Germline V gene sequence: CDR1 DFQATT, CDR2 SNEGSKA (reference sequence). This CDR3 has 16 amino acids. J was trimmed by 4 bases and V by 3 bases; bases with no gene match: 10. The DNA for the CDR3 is TGCAGTGCTAGGGTCTTCGGCCTAGCGGGGTACAATGAGCAGTTCTTC. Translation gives CSARVFGLAGYNEQFF.

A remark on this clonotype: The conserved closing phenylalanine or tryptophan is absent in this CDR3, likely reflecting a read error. The CDR3 coding sequence is TGTGCCAGTAGTATCAAGACAGGGTCGGCTTTCATT. Its translation is CASSIKTGSAFI. The chain employs TRBV19 and TRBJ1-1; TRBD1 aligns across 7 bases. This CDR3 contains 12 residues. After removal of 3 bases from V and 11 bases from J, the junction contained 6 bases not matched to a gene. Germline CDR1 LNHDA, CDR2 SQIVND (reference sequence).

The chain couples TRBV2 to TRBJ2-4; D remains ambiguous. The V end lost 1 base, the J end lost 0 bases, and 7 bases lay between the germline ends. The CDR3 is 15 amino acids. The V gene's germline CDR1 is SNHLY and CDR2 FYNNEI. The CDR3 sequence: CASSEGSVAKNIQYF. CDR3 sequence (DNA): TGTGCCAGCAGTGAAGGGTCAGTAGCCAAAAACATTCAGTACTTC.

The DNA of the CDR3 is TGTGCCAGCTCACCACAAGCAGGGGATAATTCACCCCTCCACTTT. Translation: CASSPQAGDNSPLHF. The chain carries TRBV18 and TRBJ1-6; D might be TRBD1 (6 bases). V shed 1 base and J shed 5 bases, with 9 bases lying between them. This CDR3 comprises 15 residues. In germline, CDR1 is KGHSH, CDR2 LQKENI.

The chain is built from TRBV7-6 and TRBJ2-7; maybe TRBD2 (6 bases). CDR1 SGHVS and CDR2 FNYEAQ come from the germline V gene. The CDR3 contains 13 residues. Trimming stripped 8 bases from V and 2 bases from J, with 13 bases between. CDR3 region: CASGAGQTYEQYF. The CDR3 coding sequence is TGTGCCAGCGGGGCGGGGCAGACCTACGAGCAGTACTTC.